What follows are 10 T cell receptor beta chains derived from one specimen sequenced in a study of blood T cell repertoires in COVID-19. Repertoires were generated with immunoSEQ multiplex PCR, while TCRdb's copy carries only in-frame clones and drops some. Of approximately 480,000 clones listed, 75% to 90% were seen once; the top ten hold over 0.7%. The sequencing input was peripheral blood. These receptors were collected from a man aged 18 to 29 with COVID-19, enrolled during active disease.

This clone occurred once. The chain recombines TRBV6-5 with TRBJ1-2, with D tentatively TRBD1 (6 bases). CDR1 and CDR2 (germline): MNHEY, SVGAGI. V gave up 6 bases and J gave up 3 bases, with 11 bases separating them. The CDR3 has 13 amino acids. The CDR3 sequence: CASRRQEDYGYTF. CDR3 DNA: TGTGCCAGCAGGCGACAGGAAGACTATGGCTACACCTTC.

The J gene is TRBJ2-1, the V gene TRBV7-8; tentatively, D is TRBD2 (5 bases). The CDR3 loop spans 16 amino acids. Germline V lookup: CDR1 SGHVS, CDR2 FQNEAQ. Deletions cut 5 bases from V and 0 bases from J, with 14 bases between. CDR3 loop: CASSTLSGSSYNEQFF. As DNA, the CDR3 is TGTGCCAGCAGCACCCTGAGCGGTAGCTCCTACAATGAGCAGTTCTTC.

On this clone: Other DNA variants within this sample encode the same CDR3. The chain combines TRBV3-1 (or the pseudogene TRBV3-2) with TRBJ1-1; tentative D call: TRBD1 (5 bases). This CDR3 is 15 amino acids long. Trimming took 1 base from V and 1 from J, leaving 10 bases between them. Germline loops: CDR1 LGHDT, CDR2 YNNKEL (reference sequence). CDR3 DNA sequence: TGTGCCAGCAGCCAAGGGTCAACAGGGAACACTGAAGCTTTCTTT. Protein sequence: CASSQGSTGNTEAFF.

The chain combines TRBV19 with TRBJ1-4; no definite D call. CDR3 length: 14 residues. The germline V and J ends were trimmed by 3 bases and 7 bases, with 12 bases remaining between them. The germline V gene encodes CDR1 LNHDA and CDR2 SQIVND (reference sequence). The CDR3 nucleotides read TGTGCCAGTAGTATTGGAGGGAGGGCTGAAAAACTGTTTTTT. It specifies CASSIGGRAEKLFF.

The J gene is TRBJ2-5, the V gene TRBV29-1, with D perhaps matching TRBD2 (6 bases). Per the germline V gene, CDR1 is SQVTM and CDR2 is ANQGSEA. This CDR3 is built from 13 residues. The V gene lost 2 bases and the J gene lost 8 bases, with 15 bases spanning the gap. The CDR3 nucleotides are TGCAGCGTTGAATCCGGCTCGGGGGTCACCCAGTACTTC. It codes for CSVESGSGVTQYF.

The CDR3 loop reads CASSVGQGANQPQHF. DNA for the CDR3: TGTGCCAGCAGCGTGGGACAGGGGGCGAATCAGCCCCAGCATTTT. The chain employs TRBV2 and TRBJ1-5; 12 bases agree with TRBD1. V lost 6 bases to trimming and J lost 4 bases; unmatched junction nucleotides: 4. Germline V gene sequence: CDR1 SNHLY, CDR2 FYNNEI. CDR3 length: 15 amino acids. The complete variable domain, with remaining parts taken from reference TRBV2 and TRBJ1-5, reads EPEVTQTPSHQVTQMGQEVILRCVPISNHLYFYWYRQILGQKVEFLVSFYNNEISEKSEIFDDQFSVERPDGSNFTLKIRSTKLEDSAMYFCASSVGQGANQPQHFGDGTRLSIL.

This rearrangement joins TRBV6-5 to TRBJ2-1; D remains unclear. The CDR3 consists of 14 residues. The germline CDR1 and CDR2 sequences are MNHEY and SVGAGI. V dropped 0 bases and J dropped 7 bases, with 10 bases sitting between them. DNA of the CDR3: TGTGCCAGCAGTTACTCTCCTAGTGGTAATGAGCAGTTCTTC. It translates to CASSYSPSGNEQFF.

J is TRBJ2-7 and V is TRBV3-1 (or the pseudogene TRBV3-2); 8 bases are shared with TRBD2. The V gene end was trimmed by 2 bases and the J gene end by 2 bases; junction bases not matched to a gene: 11. This CDR3 has 17 amino acids. In germline, CDR1 is LGHDT, CDR2 YNNKEL (reference sequence). The CDR3 DNA follows: TGTGCCAGCAGCCAACGGGCGGCGGGGGGCCGCGCCTACGAGCAGTACTTC. Translating gives CASSQRAAGGRAYEQYF.

The V call is TRBV7-9, the J call TRBJ2-5, with 14 bases lining up with TRBD2. Germline V gene sequence: CDR1 SEHNR, CDR2 FQNEAQ (reference sequence). This CDR3 has 16 amino acids. V shed 5 bases and J 5 bases; nucleotides not matched to a gene: 7. CDR3: CASSPWTSGGSETQYF. Here the CDR3 DNA reads TGTGCCAGCAGCCCGTGGACTAGCGGGGGGTCGGAGACCCAGTACTTC.

This chain links TRBV3-1 (or the pseudogene TRBV3-2) with TRBJ1-2; TRBD1 agrees at 8 bases. Germline V gene data show CDR1 as LGHDT and CDR2 as YNNKEL (reference sequence). The CDR3 is 15 amino acids. Trimming at V came to 2 bases and at J to 7 bases, leaving 9 bases not matched to a gene. CDR3 sequence: CASSQLAGGAGGYTF. In DNA, the CDR3 is TGTGCCAGCAGCCAACTCGCAGGGGGCGCAGGTGGCTACACCTTC.